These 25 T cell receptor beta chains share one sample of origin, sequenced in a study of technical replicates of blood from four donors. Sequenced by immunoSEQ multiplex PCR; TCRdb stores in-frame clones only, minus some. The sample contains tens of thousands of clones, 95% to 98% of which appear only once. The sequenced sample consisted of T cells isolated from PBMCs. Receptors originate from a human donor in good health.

The CDR3 region is CASSEDQAYGYTF. The CDR3 bases are TGTGCCAGCAGTGAAGACCAGGCCTATGGCTACACCTTC. The chain links TRBV2 to TRBJ1-2; D gene unclear. The germline CDR1 and CDR2 sequences are SNHLY and FYNNEI. V was clipped by 1 base and J by 4 bases, with 7 bases between them. The CDR3 runs 13 residues.

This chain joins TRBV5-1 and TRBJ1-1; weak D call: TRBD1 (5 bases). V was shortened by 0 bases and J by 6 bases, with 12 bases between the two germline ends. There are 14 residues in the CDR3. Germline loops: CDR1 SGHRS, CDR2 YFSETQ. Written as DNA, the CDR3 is TGCGCCAGCAGCTTGGAGGTCGTGGGGCCTGAAGCTTTCTTT. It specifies CASSLEVVGPEAFF.

CDR3 in amino acids: CAIYRTSNTEAFF. The CDR3 DNA reads as TGTGCCATCTATCGGACATCAAACACTGAAGCTTTCTTT. This chain links TRBV10-3 with TRBJ1-1, with a weak D call TRBD1 (5 bases). The CDR3 totals 13 residues. Germline-derived CDR1 and CDR2 are ENHRY and SYGVKD. V was clipped by 8 bases and J by 2 bases, with 12 bases between them.

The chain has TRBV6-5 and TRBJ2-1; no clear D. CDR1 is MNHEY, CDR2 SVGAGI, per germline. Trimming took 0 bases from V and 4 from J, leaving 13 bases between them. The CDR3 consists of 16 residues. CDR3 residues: CASSYSIFQVYNEQFF. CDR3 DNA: TGTGCCAGCAGTTACTCGATCTTCCAGGTATACAATGAGCAGTTCTTC.

The CDR3 is CASSLPSYEQYF. The CDR3 DNA sequence: TGCGCCAGCAGCTTGCCCAGCTACGAGCAGTACTTC. The chain recombines TRBV5-1 with TRBJ2-7; D is undetermined. This CDR3 spans 12 amino acids. The V and J ends lost 1 base and 3 bases respectively, with 5 bases between them. Germline CDR1 reads SGHRS; CDR2 reads YFSETQ.

This CDR3 reads CATEAHNTDTQYF. The CDR3 DNA follows: TGTGCCACCGAGGCACATAACACAGATACGCAGTATTTT. This rearrangement joins TRBV19 to TRBJ2-3, with no clear D. CDR1 is LNHDA, CDR2 SQIVND, per germline (reference sequence). The V and J ends lost 10 bases and 2 bases respectively, with 13 bases between them. The CDR3 extends over 13 amino acids.

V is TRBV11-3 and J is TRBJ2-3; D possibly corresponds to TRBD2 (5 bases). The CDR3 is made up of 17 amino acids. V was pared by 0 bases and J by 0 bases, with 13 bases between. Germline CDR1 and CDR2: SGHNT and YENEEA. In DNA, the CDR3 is TGTGCCAGCAGCTTAGAGAGGGTACAACCCAGCACAGATACGCAGTATTTT. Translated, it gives CASSLERVQPSTDTQYF.

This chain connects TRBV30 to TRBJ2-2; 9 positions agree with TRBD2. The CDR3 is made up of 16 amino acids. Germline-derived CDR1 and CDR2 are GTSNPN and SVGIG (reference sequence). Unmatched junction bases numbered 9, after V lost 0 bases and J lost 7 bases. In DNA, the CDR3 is TGTGCCTGGAGTGTGGGGCTAGCGGGGTTGTACGGGGAGCTGTTTTTT. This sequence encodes CAWSVGLAGLYGELFF.

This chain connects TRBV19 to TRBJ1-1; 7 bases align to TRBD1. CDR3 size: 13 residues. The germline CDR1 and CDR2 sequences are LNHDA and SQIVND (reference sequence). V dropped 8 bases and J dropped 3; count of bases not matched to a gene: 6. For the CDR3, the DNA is TGTGCCAGTGGAACTACAGGGGACACTGAAGCTTTCTTT. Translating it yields CASGTTGDTEAFF.

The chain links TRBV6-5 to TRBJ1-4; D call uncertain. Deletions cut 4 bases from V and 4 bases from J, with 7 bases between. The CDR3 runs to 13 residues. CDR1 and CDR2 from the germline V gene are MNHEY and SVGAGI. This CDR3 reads CASSFSNNEKLFF. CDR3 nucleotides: TGTGCCAGCAGTTTCAGTAATAATGAAAAACTGTTTTTT.

The CDR3 DNA reads TGTGCCAGCAGCGTGAGCGGGAGGGTAACCGGGGAGCTGTTTTTT. Its translation is CASSVSGRVTGELFF. V is TRBV13 and J is TRBJ2-2; 10 bases map to TRBD2. J lost 5 bases, V lost 5 bases, and 5 bases had no gene match. The germline gives CDR1 PRHDT, CDR2 FYEKMQ (reference sequence). The length of the CDR3 is 15 residues.

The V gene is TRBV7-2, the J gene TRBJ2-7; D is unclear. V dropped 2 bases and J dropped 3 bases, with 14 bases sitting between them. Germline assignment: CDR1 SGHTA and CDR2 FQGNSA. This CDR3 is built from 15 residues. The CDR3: CASSLSHLNHYEQYF. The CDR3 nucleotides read TGTGCCAGCAGCTTAAGCCACTTGAACCACTACGAGCAGTACTTC.

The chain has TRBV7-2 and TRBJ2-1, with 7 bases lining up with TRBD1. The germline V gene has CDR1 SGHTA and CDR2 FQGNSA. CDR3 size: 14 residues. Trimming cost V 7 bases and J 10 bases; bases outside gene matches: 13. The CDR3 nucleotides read TGTGCCAGCACCTTTCTAAGGACAGGCGGGGAGCAGTTCTTC. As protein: CASTFLRTGGEQFF.

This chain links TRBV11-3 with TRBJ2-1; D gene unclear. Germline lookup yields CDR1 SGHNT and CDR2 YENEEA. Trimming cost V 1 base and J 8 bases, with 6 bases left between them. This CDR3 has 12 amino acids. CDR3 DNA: TGTGCCAGCAGCTTAGGCGGTGATGAGCAGTTCTTC. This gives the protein CASSLGGDEQFF.

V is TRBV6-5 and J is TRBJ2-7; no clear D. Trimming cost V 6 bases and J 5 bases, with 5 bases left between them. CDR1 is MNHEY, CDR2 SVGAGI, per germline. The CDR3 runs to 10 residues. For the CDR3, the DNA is TGTGCCAGCAGCCTCCACGAGCAGTACTTC. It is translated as CASSLHEQYF.

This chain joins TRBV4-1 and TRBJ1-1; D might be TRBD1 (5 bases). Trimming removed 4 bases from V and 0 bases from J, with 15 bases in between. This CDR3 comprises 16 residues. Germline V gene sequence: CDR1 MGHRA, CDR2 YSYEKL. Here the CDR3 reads CASSPAEGVLNTEAFF. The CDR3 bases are TGCGCCAGCAGCCCGGCAGAAGGGGTTCTGAACACTGAAGCTTTCTTT.

The DNA for the CDR3 is TGTGCCAGCAGCGTAGAGGGGGAAGCAGGGAGGGTTTGGGAGACCCAGTACTTC. It encodes CASSVEGEAGRVWETQYF. The genes are TRBV9 and TRBJ2-5, with TRBD2 as a possible D gene (7 bases). The V gene's germline CDR1 is SGDLS and CDR2 YYNGEE. V lost 0 bases and J lost 5, with 23 bases in between. The CDR3 is 18 amino acids.

The CDR3 is CASSVASGREVGLHNEQFF. In DNA form, the CDR3 reads TGTGCCAGCAGCGTAGCTAGCGGGAGAGAGGTAGGGTTGCACAATGAGCAGTTCTTC. This chain uses TRBV9 with TRBJ2-1; 10 positions match TRBD2. The CDR3 has 19 amino acids. V shed 0 bases, J shed 5 bases, and the junction held 14 bases outside the gene matches. CDR1 is SGDLS and CDR2 is YYNGEE in the germline V gene.

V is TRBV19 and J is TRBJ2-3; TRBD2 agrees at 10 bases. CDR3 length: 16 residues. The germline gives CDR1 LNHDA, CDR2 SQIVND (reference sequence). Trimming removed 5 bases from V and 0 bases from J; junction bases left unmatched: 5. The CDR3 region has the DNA TGTGCCAGTAGTGTCGGACTAGCGGTAAGCACAGATACGCAGTATTTT. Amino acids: CASSVGLAVSTDTQYF.

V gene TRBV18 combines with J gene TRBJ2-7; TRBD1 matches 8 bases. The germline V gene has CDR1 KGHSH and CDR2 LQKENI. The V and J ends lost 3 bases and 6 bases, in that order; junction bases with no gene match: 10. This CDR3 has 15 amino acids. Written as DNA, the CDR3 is TGTGCCAGCTCACCGGGACAGGAGGAGGAGGTCGAGCAGTACTTC. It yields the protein CASSPGQEEEVEQYF.

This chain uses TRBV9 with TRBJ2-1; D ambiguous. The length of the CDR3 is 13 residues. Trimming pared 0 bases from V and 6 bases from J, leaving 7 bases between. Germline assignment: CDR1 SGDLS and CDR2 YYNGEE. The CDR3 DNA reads TGTGCCAGCAGCGTAGTTGGCTTCAATGAGCAGTTCTTC. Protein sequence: CASSVVGFNEQFF.

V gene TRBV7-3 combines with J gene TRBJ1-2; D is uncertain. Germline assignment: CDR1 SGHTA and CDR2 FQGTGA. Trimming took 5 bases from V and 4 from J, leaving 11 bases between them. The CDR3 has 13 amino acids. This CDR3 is CASSPTGLYGYTF. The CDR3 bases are TGTGCCAGCAGCCCCACTGGTCTCTATGGCTACACCTTC.

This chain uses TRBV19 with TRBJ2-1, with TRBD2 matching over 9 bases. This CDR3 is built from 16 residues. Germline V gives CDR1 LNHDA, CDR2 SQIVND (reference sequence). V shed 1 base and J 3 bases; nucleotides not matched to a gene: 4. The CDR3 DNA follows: TGTGCCAGTAGTATAGGTAGCGGGAGCAGCTACAATGAGCAGTTCTTC. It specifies CASSIGSGSSYNEQFF.

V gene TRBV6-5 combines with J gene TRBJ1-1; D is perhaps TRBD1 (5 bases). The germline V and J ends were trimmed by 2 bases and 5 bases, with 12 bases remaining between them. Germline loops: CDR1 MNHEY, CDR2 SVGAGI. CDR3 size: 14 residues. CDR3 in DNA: TGTGCCAGCAGTTACGGGGCAGCAGAGACTGAAGCTTTCTTT. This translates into CASSYGAAETEAFF.

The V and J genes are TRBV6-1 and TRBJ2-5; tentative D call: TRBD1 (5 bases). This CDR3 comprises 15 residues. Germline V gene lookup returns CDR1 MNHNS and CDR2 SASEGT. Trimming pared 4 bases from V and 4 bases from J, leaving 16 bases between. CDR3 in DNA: TGTGCCAGCAGTGTGGTGCAGGGTGTTACAGAGACCCAGTACTTC. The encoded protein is CASSVVQGVTETQYF.